This is a list of T cell receptor beta chains from one sample in a study of regulatory T cells in long-lasting Graves disease. TCRdb itself ran the multiplex PCR reads through MiXCR, one entry per CDR3 protein. There are fewer than 550,000 distinct CDR3 sequences in the sample; about 22% occur only once, and 7.1% lies in the top ten. Here the sequenced sample was peripheral blood mononuclear cells (PBMCs), taken when the disease was refractory, from a patient treated with antithyroid drugs. The source is a female donor with Graves disease. The CDR3 runs from the conserved cysteine through the conserved F or W. Fields, in order: J gene, V gene, clone size, D gene, CDR3 DNA, CDR3 protein. The D gene is left open where the match is weak. Only part of the rows carry a size: once, few, many, or a class if the clone is expanded.

>TRBJ2-5|TRBV19|-|-
TGTGCCAGTAGTATCGGTATGGTGGGCCATGAACACGAGTACTTC
CASSIGMVGHEHEYF
>TRBJ1-3|TRBV12-3/TRBV12-4|many|TRBD1
TGTGCCAGCAGTTCAACCGGGGGACAGCGAGGGGGAAACACCATATATTTT
CASSSTGGQRGGNTIYF
>TRBJ1-3|TRBV6-1|few|-
TGTGCCAGCAGGGACAAAGCGTCTGGAAACACCATATATTTT
CASRDKASGNTIYF
>TRBJ2-2|TRBV12-3/TRBV12-4|many|-
TGTGCCAGCAGCACCCGGGCGGACGGGGAGCTGTTTTTT
CASSTRADGELFF
>TRBJ2-5|TRBV2|many|-
TGTGCCAGCAGTGGAGGGGTGATAAGTGGGGAGACCCAGTACTTC
CASSGGVISGETQYF
>TRBJ2-2|TRBV7-2|few|-
TGTGCCAGCAGCTTATTAGCGGCGGGAACCGGGGAGCTGTTTTTT
CASSLLAAGTGELFF
>TRBJ2-6|TRBV24-1|-|-
TGTGCCACCAGTGATGAATACGGGGCCAACGTCCTGACTTTC
CATSDEYGANVLTF
>TRBJ1-2|TRBV27|many|-
TGTGCCAGCAGTTTATCGGGTGCTAACTATGGCTACACCTTC
CASSLSGANYGYTF
>TRBJ2-5|TRBV12-5|many|-
TGTGCTAGTGGTTTGTGGCAAGAGACCCAGTACTTC
CASGLWQETQYF
>TRBJ2-3|TRBV27|-|TRBD1
TGTGCCAGCAGCAGCAGACAGGGGGGGTTCACAGATACGCAGTATTTT
CASSSRQGGFTDTQYF
>TRBJ2-7|TRBV9|once|TRBD1
TGTGCCAGCAGCGTAGGACAGGGCCTCAGCGACTACGAGCAGTACTTC
CASSVGQGLSDYEQYF
>TRBJ2-7|TRBV7-2|many|TRBD2
TGTGCCAGCAGCCCATCGACTAGCGGGTACTACGAGCAGTACTTC
CASSPSTSGYYEQYF
>TRBJ2-7|TRBV7-8|few|-
TGTGCCAGCAGCTTTTCGGGGCAGGCCTACGAGCAGTACTTC
CASSFSGQAYEQYF
>TRBJ2-7|TRBV7-2|few|TRBD1
TGTGCCAGCAGCCGATGGACAGGGGGGCCCTACGAGCAGTACTTC
CASSRWTGGPYEQYF
>TRBJ1-2|TRBV19|many|-
TGTGCCAGCAGTCCTTTCTTCGGACTGGACAGTCTTTATGGCTACACCTTC
CASSPFFGLDSLYGYTF
>TRBJ1-2|TRBV28|many|-
TGTGCCAGCAGCTTCCGTTCAGGACAGTATGGCTACACCTTC
CASSFRSGQYGYTF
>TRBJ2-2|TRBV27|few|-
TGTGCCAGCAGTTTTTTATCCGGCGGGGAGCTGTTTTTT
CASSFLSGGELFF
>TRBJ1-2|TRBV9|-|-
TGTGCCAGCAGCGTAGCCCTTACTTCATCCCCGCGGGCAGCTAACTATGGCTACACCTTC
CASSVALTSSPRAANYGYTF
>TRBJ2-5|TRBV30|many|-
TGTGCCTGGAATGGCGGATTGGGGGAGACCCAGTACTTC
CAWNGGLGETQYF
>TRBJ2-6|TRBV19|few|TRBD2
TGTGCCAGTAGTATAGATACCCCTAGCGGGGGAACGTGGGGGGCCAACGTCCTGACTTTC
CASSIDTPSGGTWGANVLTF
>TRBJ1-2|TRBV2|many|-
TGTGCCAGCAGTGAGACACATAACTATGGCTACACCTTC
CASSETHNYGYTF
>TRBJ1-1|TRBV27|many|-
TGTGCCAGCAGTTTATCAAACGGCGGAGACACTGAAGCTTTCTTT
CASSLSNGGDTEAFF
>TRBJ2-2|TRBV12-3/TRBV12-4|few|TRBD2
TGTGCCAGCCGCCTAGCGGGAGTATTAACCGGGAAGCTGTTTTTT
CASRLAGVLTGKLFF
>TRBJ1-6|TRBV5-1|-|-
TGCGCCAGCAGCTACCGCTCCTATAATTCACCCCTCCACTTT
CASSYRSYNSPLHF
>TRBJ1-1|TRBV6-1|few|-
TGTGCCAGCAGAAGGTCATCAATAACTGAAGCTTTCTTT
CASRRSSITEAFF
>TRBJ2-7|TRBV7-3|many|-
TGTGCCAGCAGCTCAGGGCCCGACGACTCCTACGAGCAGTACTTC
CASSSGPDDSYEQYF
>TRBJ2-4|TRBV28|many|-
TGTGCCAGCAGGGGACCTTCTGAGGCCAAAAACATTCAGTACTTC
CASRGPSEAKNIQYF
>TRBJ1-1|TRBV19|many|-
TGTGCCAGTAGCCAGGGAGGTAGTACCGAAGCTTTCTTT
CASSQGGSTEAFF
>TRBJ1-1|TRBV3-1|-|TRBD1
TGTGCCAGCAGCCGTGGGACAGGGGGCGGAAACACTGAAGCTTTCTTT
CASSRGTGGGNTEAFF